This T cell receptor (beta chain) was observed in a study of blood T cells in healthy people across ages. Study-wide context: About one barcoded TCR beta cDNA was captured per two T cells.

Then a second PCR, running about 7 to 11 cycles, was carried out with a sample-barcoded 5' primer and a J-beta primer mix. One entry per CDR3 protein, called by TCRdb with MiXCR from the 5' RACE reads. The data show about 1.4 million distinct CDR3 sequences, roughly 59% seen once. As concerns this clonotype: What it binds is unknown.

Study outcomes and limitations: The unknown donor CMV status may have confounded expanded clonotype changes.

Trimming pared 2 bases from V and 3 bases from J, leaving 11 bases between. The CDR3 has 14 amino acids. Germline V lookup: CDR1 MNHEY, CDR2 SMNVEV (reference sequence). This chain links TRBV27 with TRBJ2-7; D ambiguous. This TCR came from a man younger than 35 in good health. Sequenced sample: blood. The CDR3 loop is CASSLKGRLYEQYF. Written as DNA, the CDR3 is TGTGCCAGCAGTTTAAAAGGCCGCCTCTACGAGCAGTACTTC.